Presented here are 23 T cell receptor beta chains from one specimen sequenced in a study of CD8 T cells in ankylosing spondylitis. Study-wide results and limits: The study identified a TCR beta motif of roughly eight highly homologous variants that appeared characteristic of ankylosing spondylitis blood.

TCRdb itself ran the 5' RACE reads through MiXCR, one entry per CDR3 protein. The data show about 800,000 distinct CDR3 sequences, with 10% to 15% seen just once and 0.51% held by the top ten. The antigens of these receptors remain unknown. Material for sequencing was blood, either unsorted or a sorted T cell fraction (not recorded which). The origin of the receptors is a male donor with ankylosing spondylitis.

The chain is built from TRBV7-9 and TRBJ2-5; the match to TRBD2 covers 8 bases. Germline lookup yields CDR1 SEHNR and CDR2 FQNEAQ (reference sequence). CDR3 size: 14 residues. The junction had 5 bases not matched to a gene; V was cut back by 5 bases and J by 3 bases. The CDR3 DNA is TGTGCCAGCAGCGTCGGACTAGCCGAAGAGACCCAGTACTTC. It translates to CASSVGLAEETQYF.

This clonotype has just a few counts. The V call is TRBV12-3 or TRBV12-4, the J call TRBJ2-3; 9 nucleotides agree with TRBD2. Trimming removed 5 bases from V and 3 bases from J; junction bases left unmatched: 9. The CDR3 has 16 amino acids. The CDR3 DNA reads TGTGCCAGCAGTCCGGGGCGGCTAGCGGGAACAGATACGCAGTATTTT. It is translated as CASSPGRLAGTDTQYF.

This clonotype was recorded many times. V gene TRBV20-1 combines with J gene TRBJ1-1; tentative D call: TRBD1 (5 bases). The V end lost 3 bases, the J end lost 0 bases, and 8 bases lay between the germline ends. Germline CDR1 is DFQATT and CDR2 is SNEGSKA (reference sequence). The CDR3 runs to 13 residues. CDR3 DNA: TGCAGTGCTAGCAACAGGATGAACACTGAAGCTTTCTTT. This codes for CSASNRMNTEAFF.

This clonotype appeared a few times. The chain has TRBV7-2 and TRBJ2-1; 8 positions match TRBD2. The V and J ends lost 1 base and 9 bases, in that order; junction bases with no gene match: 14. Germline loops: CDR1 SGHTA, CDR2 FQGNSA. This CDR3 region has 17 residues. The CDR3 sequence is CASSLVAPGLARTEQFF. Here the CDR3 DNA reads TGTGCCAGCAGCTTAGTAGCCCCTGGACTAGCAAGAACTGAGCAGTTCTTC.

CDR3 DNA sequence: TGTGCCAGCAGCCCGTACCGTCGGGGCACTGAAGCTTTCTTT. Protein: CASSPYRRGTEAFF. This chain connects TRBV7-2 to TRBJ1-1; no clear D gene. The ends were cut back, 5 bases at V and 4 bases at J, with 14 bases in the middle. The V gene's germline CDR1 is SGHTA and CDR2 FQGNSA. CDR3 length: 14 amino acids. Combining the CDR3 with reference TRBV7-2 and TRBJ1-1 gives the whole variable domain GAGVSQSPSNKVTEKGKDVELRCDPISGHTALYWYRQSLGQGLEFLIYFQGNSAPDKSGLPSDRFSAERTGGSVSTLTIQRTQQEDSAVYLCASSPYRRGTEAFFGQGTRLTVV.

This clonotype was recorded a few times. The rearrangement joins TRBV2 to TRBJ2-7; D remains ambiguous. The CDR3 runs to 12 residues. Germline V gives CDR1 SNHLY, CDR2 FYNNEI. V was pared by 5 bases and J by 6 bases, with 11 bases between. The CDR3 region has the DNA TGTGCCAGCAGTAGAGATAATGGCGAGCAGTACTTC. Its protein product is CASSRDNGEQYF.

This clonotype was counted only a few times. J is TRBJ2-5 and V is TRBV10-3; TRBD1 agrees at 8 bases. Germline V gene lookup returns CDR1 ENHRY and CDR2 SYGVKD. The CDR3 has 15 amino acids. With V trimmed by 8 bases and J by 5 bases, 13 bases remained unmatched. In DNA form, the CDR3 reads TGTGCCATCGGTACCGGGGCAGGGGGCGAGGAGACCCAGTACTTC. Amino acid sequence: CAIGTGAGGEETQYF.

This clonotype showed up just a few times. The chain has TRBV6-5 and TRBJ2-3; 8 bases agree with TRBD2. The CDR3 covers 16 residues. CDR1 and CDR2 from the germline V gene are MNHEY and SVGAGI. J was trimmed by 2 bases and V by 0 bases; bases with no gene match: 4. Written as DNA, the CDR3 is TGTGCCAGCAGTTACTCGGCTAGCGGGCACACAGATACGCAGTATTTT. Protein sequence: CASSYSASGHTDTQYF.

This clonotype has just a few counts. This chain uses TRBV5-1 with TRBJ2-5; tentatively, D is TRBD2 (5 bases). The CDR3 runs to 14 residues. V lost 3 bases and J lost 4, with 13 bases in between. The germline CDR1 and CDR2 sequences are SGHRS and YFSETQ. This CDR3 reads CASSWTGSGETQYF. In nucleotides, the CDR3 is TGCGCCAGCAGCTGGACGGGGAGTGGAGAGACCCAGTACTTC.

V is TRBV29-1 and J is TRBJ2-7; D might be TRBD2 (5 bases). V lost 4 bases and J 3 bases, leaving 16 bases between the germline ends. From germline, CDR1 is SQVTM and CDR2 ANQGSEA. The CDR3 runs to 14 residues. Here the CDR3 DNA reads TGCAGCGTTGGAGGATTTGGACTCAACTACGAGCAGTACTTC. Translation: CSVGGFGLNYEQYF.

The J gene is TRBJ2-1, the V gene TRBV7-9; TRBD1 agrees at 12 bases. The CDR3 loop spans 16 amino acids. The V gene end was trimmed by 3 bases and the J gene end by 3 bases; junction bases not matched to a gene: 3. The germline gives CDR1 SEHNR, CDR2 FQNEAQ (reference sequence). CDR3 sequence: CASSLGTGGRYNEQFF. The DNA of the CDR3 is TGTGCCAGCAGCTTGGGGACAGGGGGCCGCTACAATGAGCAGTTCTTC.

This clonotype was counted a few times. This chain joins TRBV6-2 or TRBV6-3 and TRBJ2-7, with 7 bases aligning to TRBD1. V trimming: 6 bases; J trimming: 6 bases; junction bases outside the gene matches: 5. CDR3 length equals 12 residues. The V gene's germline CDR1 is MNHEY and CDR2 SVGEGT. CDR3 amino acids: CASRSPGGEQYF. The CDR3 coding sequence is TGTGCCAGCAGGTCTCCAGGGGGCGAGCAGTACTTC.

This clonotype was seen only a few times. The rearrangement links TRBV28 to TRBJ1-1; D possibly corresponds to TRBD1 (5 bases). Per germline, CDR1 MDHEN and CDR2 SYDVKM. The CDR3 has 11 residues. V lost 8 bases and J lost 1, with 5 bases in between. The chain's CDR3 is CASGANTEAFF. As DNA, the CDR3 is TGTGCCAGCGGGGCGAACACTGAAGCTTTCTTT. The full variable domain, completed using reference TRBV28 and TRBJ1-1, is DVKVTQSSRYLVKRTGEKVFLECVQDMDHENMFWYRQDPGLGLRLIYFSYDVKMKEKGDIPEGYSVSREKKERFSLILESASTNQTSMYLCASGANTEAFFGQGTRLTVV.

This clonotype was counted many times. V gene TRBV20-1 combines with J gene TRBJ2-7; a possible D gene is TRBD2 (6 bases). Trimming removed 7 bases at V and 2 bases at J, with 12 bases between. Germline CDR1 is DFQATT and CDR2 is SNEGSKA (reference sequence). The CDR3 consists of 12 residues. As DNA, the CDR3 is TGCAGTGTGCGGGGTAGGGCCTACGAGCAGTACTTC. It translates to CSVRGRAYEQYF.

The chain employs TRBV28 and TRBJ1-2, with unresolved D. The CDR3 covers 13 residues. Germline V gene sequence: CDR1 MDHEN, CDR2 SYDVKM. V was pared by 7 bases and J by 3 bases, with 12 bases between. CDR3 amino acids: CASKNMEDYGYTF. CDR3 coding DNA: TGTGCCAGCAAGAATATGGAAGACTATGGCTACACCTTC.

This clonotype was picked up a small number of times. The chain recombines TRBV27 with TRBJ1-5; TRBD1 might be the D (6 bases). The CDR3 consists of 14 residues. V was trimmed by 5 bases and J by 4 bases, leaving 12 bases between them. Germline lookup yields CDR1 MNHEY and CDR2 SMNVEV (reference sequence). CDR3 sequence (DNA): TGTGCCAGCAGTCGATACAGGGAGAATCAGCCCCAGCATTTT. Residues: CASSRYRENQPQHF.

The chain couples TRBV7-2 to TRBJ2-5; TRBD1 agrees at 10 bases. The CDR3 spans 16 residues. Germline V lookup: CDR1 SGHTA, CDR2 FQGNSA. Trimming removed 1 base from V and 5 bases from J; junction bases left unmatched: 7. CDR3 DNA sequence: TGTGCCAGCAGCTTAGGATGGACAGGGGGGTCGGAGACCCAGTACTTC. Protein sequence: CASSLGWTGGSETQYF.

This clonotype was found a few times. The chain recombines TRBV7-9 with TRBJ2-1; D possibly corresponds to TRBD1 (7 bases). CDR3 length equals 16 residues. Germline V gives CDR1 SEHNR, CDR2 FQNEAQ (reference sequence). The germline V and J ends were trimmed by 3 bases and 9 bases, with 21 bases remaining between them. CDR3 bases: TGTGCCAGCAGCTTGGGGGAGGCAGGGGGAATCGCTGAGCAGTTCTTC. Protein: CASSLGEAGGIAEQFF.

This clonotype was detected many times. V usage is TRBV5-1 and J usage is TRBJ1-1; D is perhaps TRBD1 (6 bases). The ends were cut back, 2 bases at V and 6 bases at J, with 14 bases in the middle. This CDR3 contains 14 residues. The V gene's germline CDR1 is SGHRS and CDR2 YFSETQ. CDR3 amino acids: CASSLTGYLAEAFF. CDR3 in DNA: TGCGCCAGCAGCTTAACAGGGTATCTCGCTGAAGCTTTCTTT.

This clonotype appeared a few times. The rearrangement uses TRBV7-9 and TRBJ1-3; D uncertain. In germline, CDR1 is SEHNR, CDR2 FQNEAQ (reference sequence). V was trimmed by 5 bases and J by 0 bases, leaving 14 bases between them. The CDR3 extends over 16 amino acids. CDR3 sequence: CASSPRQLISGNTIYF. The CDR3 nucleotides read TGTGCCAGCAGCCCGCGCCAGTTAATCTCTGGAAACACCATATATTTT.

This clonotype came up a few times. The chain has TRBV9 and TRBJ2-2, with 8 bases aligning to TRBD1. This CDR3 comprises 18 residues. V dropped 0 bases and J dropped 3; count of bases not matched to a gene: 10. CDR1 and CDR2 from the germline V gene are SGDLS and YYNGEE. The CDR3 loop is CASSVAPRQGTDTGELFF. The CDR3 bases are TGTGCCAGCAGCGTAGCTCCCCGACAGGGGACAGACACCGGGGAGCTGTTTTTT.

The chain couples TRBV11-1 to TRBJ2-3; 15 bases map to TRBD2. Germline V gene lookup returns CDR1 SGHAT and CDR2 FQDESV (reference sequence). Trimming cost V 6 bases and J 4 bases; bases outside gene matches: 14. The CDR3 is made up of 19 amino acids. CDR3 sequence (DNA): TGTGCCAGCAGTCCAAAGGCGGGACTAGCGGGGGGACCGCCAGATACGCAGTATTTT. It encodes CASSPKAGLAGGPPDTQYF.

This chain uses TRBV5-4 with TRBJ2-3; D unresolved. V lost 4 bases, J lost 1 base, and 10 bases lay in between. Germline V gene data show CDR1 as SGHNT and CDR2 as YYREEE (reference sequence). The CDR3 consists of 14 residues. The CDR3 region is CASSPPGGTDTQYF. The CDR3 nucleotides read TGTGCCAGCAGCCCTCCTGGCGGCACAGATACGCAGTATTTT.